Listed below are T cell receptor beta chains from one sample, sequenced in a study of shared clonotypes between healthy human individuals. The protocol was immunoSEQ multiplex PCR, while the TCRdb copy is restricted to in-frame clones and leaves out a portion. The data show around 340,000 clones, roughly 70% seen once. Sequenced material: memory CD4+ T cells sorted from blood. All receptors derive from a man under 40 in good health. Both conserved end residues are part of each CDR3. D genes are given only for firm matches. Clone size is shown for a subset of rows, as once, few, many or a class of expanded clone.

.	TRBV2	TRBJ2-5	.	TGTGCCAGCAGTGAGGGTGTGGCCGATCAGACCCAGTACTTC	CASSEGVADQTQYF
many	TRBV11-2	TRBJ2-1	TRBD2	TGTGCCAGCAACTTGGGGGGACTAAATGAGCAGTTCTTC	CASNLGGLNEQFF
.	TRBV11-2	TRBJ2-4	.	TGTGCCAGCAGCTTAGTTGGGAGCGGAGCCAAAAACATTCAGTACTTC	CASSLVGSGAKNIQYF
.	TRBV21-1	TRBJ1-5	.	TGTGCCAGCAGCTTCCGGGACAGGGGTCATAGCAATCAGCCCCAGCATTTT	CASSFRDRGHSNQPQHF
.	TRBV20-1	TRBJ1-2	.	TGCAGTGCTCCGGACAGCCCTGGCTACACCTTC	CSAPDSPGYTF
.	TRBV28	TRBJ2-2	.	TGTGCCAGCAAATTGAACTCGAACACCGGGGAGCTGTTTTTT	CASKLNSNTGELFF
.	TRBV28	TRBJ2-5	.	TGTGCCAGCAGTTGGGAGGCCCAAGAGACCCAGTACTTC	CASSWEAQETQYF
.	TRBV28	TRBJ1-2	.	TGTGCCAGCAGTCCCCCGTTCGGAAATGGCTACACCTTC	CASSPPFGNGYTF
.	TRBV19	TRBJ1-5	TRBD1	TGTGCCAGTAGTACCCAGGGGGGGGCGGCAAATCAGCCCCAGCATTTT	CASSTQGGAANQPQHF
.	TRBV29-1	TRBJ2-6	.	TGCAGCGCCCTGCGGGGTGGGGCCAACGTCCTGACTTTC	CSALRGGANVLTF
.	TRBV5-4	TRBJ2-1	.	TGTGCCAGCAGTACTAGGAGCTCCTACAATGAGCAGTTCTTC	CASSTRSSYNEQFF
.	TRBV28	TRBJ2-1	TRBD2	TGTGCCAGCAGCAGGACTAGCGGGAAAAGAAATCGGGAGTTCTTC	CASSRTSGKRNREFF
.	TRBV27	TRBJ2-1	TRBD1	TGTGCCAGCAACTCACTAAGGGACAGGGACAATGAGCAGTTCTTC	CASNSLRDRDNEQFF
.	TRBV2	TRBJ1-4	TRBD1	TGTGCCAGCAGTGCGACAGGGCGGATCGATGAAAAACTGTTTTTT	CASSATGRIDEKLFF
.	TRBV11-1	TRBJ2-7	.	TGTGCCAGCAGCTTAGCGCAGTCACAGGGCGTCTACGAGCAGTACTTC	CASSLAQSQGVYEQYF
.	TRBV10-3	TRBJ1-1	.	TGTGCCATCATTACCGAACCCCCCACTGAAGCTTTCTTT	CAIITEPPTEAFF
.	TRBV5-1	TRBJ1-1	.	TGCGCCAGCAGCTTGAGGGCAGAAGACCTTGAAGCTTTCTTT	CASSLRAEDLEAFF
.	TRBV19	TRBJ1-1	.	TGTGCCAGTAGTATGTGGGGGTATAGGCACACTGAAGCTTTCTTT	CASSMWGYRHTEAFF
.	TRBV7-2	TRBJ2-7	.	TGTGCCAGCAGCCCTTCCTCTAGCCAAACCTACGAGCAGTACTTC	CASSPSSSQTYEQYF
.	TRBV7-6	TRBJ1-4	.	TGTGCCAGCAGCTTAGGACCGTCACACGACGAAAAACTGTTTTTT	CASSLGPSHDEKLFF
once	TRBV6-1	TRBJ2-1	.	TGTGCCAGCAGTTTGCTAGCGTACAATGAGCAGTTCTTC	CASSLLAYNEQFF
.	TRBV29-1	TRBJ1-5	TRBD1	TGCAGCGTGAGAACAGGGGAACAGCCCCAGCATTTT	CSVRTGEQPQHF
.	TRBV25-1	TRBJ1-2	.	TGTGCCAGCAGTGACCCGGCTTCGGCTAACTATGGCTACACCTTC	CASSDPASANYGYTF
.	TRBV25-1	TRBJ2-7	.	TGTGCCAGCGCGGGGTCCTACGAGCAGTACTTC	CASAGSYEQYF
.	TRBV18	TRBJ1-1	.	TGTGCCAGCTCACCTTTGAAGGGAGGGAACACTGAAGCTTTCTTT	CASSPLKGGNTEAFF
.	TRBV4-1	TRBJ2-7	TRBD2	TGCGCCAGCAGCCAAGACATGACTAGCGGGAGTATCAACGAGCAGTACTTC	CASSQDMTSGSINEQYF
.	TRBV6-6	TRBJ1-2	.	TGTGCCAGCAGTTACGACAGGTCGAATAGAGGCTACACCTTC	CASSYDRSNRGYTF
.	TRBV5-1	TRBJ2-2	.	TGCGCCAGCAGCTTAGGGGACGCGAACACCGGGGAGCTGTTTTTT	CASSLGDANTGELFF
once	TRBV7-8	TRBJ1-5	TRBD1	TGTGCCAGCAGCCTGAATCGACAGGGAATCGCCAATCAGCCCCAGCATTTT	CASSLNRQGIANQPQHF
.	TRBV14	TRBJ2-2	.	TGTGCCAGCAGCCGCGGGACCCTGGACACCGGGGAGCTGTTTTTT	CASSRGTLDTGELFF
.	TRBV19	TRBJ1-5	.	TGTGCCAGTACCCGGGACGGACATCAGCCCCAGCATTTT	CASTRDGHQPQHF
many	TRBV10-3	TRBJ1-1	.	TGTGCCACCAGGGTAACGACAGGCGAGAACACTGAAGCTTTCTTT	CATRVTTGENTEAFF
.	TRBV5-5	TRBJ1-2	TRBD1	TGTGCCAGCAGCGCCGACACCGGGACAGGGGGCAGTAACTATGGCTACACCTTC	CASSADTGTGGSNYGYTF
.	TRBV5-1	TRBJ2-3	TRBD2	TGCGCCAGCAGCTCAGGACTAGCGGGCACAGATACGCAGTATTTT	CASSSGLAGTDTQYF
.	TRBV7-2	TRBJ2-2	.	TGTGCCAGCAGCTTTCGGTCCACCGGGGAGCTGTTTTTT	CASSFRSTGELFF